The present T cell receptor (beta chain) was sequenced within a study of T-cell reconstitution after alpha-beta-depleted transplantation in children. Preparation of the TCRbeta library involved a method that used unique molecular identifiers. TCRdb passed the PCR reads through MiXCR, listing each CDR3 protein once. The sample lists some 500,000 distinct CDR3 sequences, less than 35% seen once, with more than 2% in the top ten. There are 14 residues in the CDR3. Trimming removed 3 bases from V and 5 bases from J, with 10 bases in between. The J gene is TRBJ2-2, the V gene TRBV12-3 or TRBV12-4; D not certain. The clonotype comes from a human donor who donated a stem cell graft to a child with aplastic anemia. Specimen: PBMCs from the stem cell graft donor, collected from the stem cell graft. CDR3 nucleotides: TGTGCCAGCAGTTTGCCCCTTGAGACCGGGGAGCTGTTTTTT. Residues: CASSLPLETGELFF.